This T cell receptor (beta chain) was obtained from a study of T cell responses to AZD1222 COVID-19 vaccine. Study findings and constraints: At baseline, seropositivity was found in only six or seven AZD1222 recipients.

The junction had 15 bases not matched to a gene; V was cut back by 5 bases and J by 0 bases. Germline V gene data show CDR1 as LNHDA and CDR2 as SQIVND (reference sequence). The CDR3 sequence is 19 residues long. Some clones are missing from TCRdb's copy, which holds only in-frame ones; the method was immunoSEQ multiplex PCR. Among 100,000 or so clones listed, about 90% were seen once. On this clone itself: The antigen remains undetermined.

The V and J genes are TRBV19 and TRBJ2-4, with TRBD1 identical over 8 bases. The TCR originated in an adult in good health. Material: peripheral blood, obtained on day 0 of AZD1222 vaccination. The CDR3 DNA reads TGTGCCAGTAGTCCGAGGACAGGGTTAGTTCCCTTAGCCAAAAACATTCAGTACTTC. Translating gives CASSPRTGLVPLAKNIQYF. Full variable domain (rest looked up from reference TRBV19 and TRBJ2-4): DGGITQSPKYLFRKEGQNVTLSCEQNLNHDAMYWYRQDPGQGLRLIYYSQIVNDFQKGDIAEGYSVSREKKESFPLTVTSAQKNPTAFYLCASSPRTGLVPLAKNIQYFGAGTRLSVL.